This T cell receptor (beta chain) was recorded in a study of PD-L1 blockade in urothelial cancer. Time point: peripheral blood 6 weeks after treatment start. Method: immunoSEQ multiplex PCR; TCRdb's copy keeps in-frame clones and lacks some. The table shows some 110,000 clones, with around 93% occurring only once. V gave up 2 bases and J gave up 9 bases; unmatched junction bases: 5. From germline, CDR1 is MNHNY and CDR2 SVGAGI (reference sequence). This CDR3 contains 14 residues. Sequenced material: PBMCs, taken around atezolizumab (anti-PD-L1) treatment. The J gene is TRBJ2-1, the V gene TRBV6-6; 9 nucleotides agree with TRBD2. The TCR comes from a man between 60 and 75 years old with urothelial cancer. For the CDR3, the DNA is TGTGCCAGCAGTTACGCGGGAGGGCCCGGTGAGCAGTTCTTC. Translating gives CASSYAGGPGEQFF.